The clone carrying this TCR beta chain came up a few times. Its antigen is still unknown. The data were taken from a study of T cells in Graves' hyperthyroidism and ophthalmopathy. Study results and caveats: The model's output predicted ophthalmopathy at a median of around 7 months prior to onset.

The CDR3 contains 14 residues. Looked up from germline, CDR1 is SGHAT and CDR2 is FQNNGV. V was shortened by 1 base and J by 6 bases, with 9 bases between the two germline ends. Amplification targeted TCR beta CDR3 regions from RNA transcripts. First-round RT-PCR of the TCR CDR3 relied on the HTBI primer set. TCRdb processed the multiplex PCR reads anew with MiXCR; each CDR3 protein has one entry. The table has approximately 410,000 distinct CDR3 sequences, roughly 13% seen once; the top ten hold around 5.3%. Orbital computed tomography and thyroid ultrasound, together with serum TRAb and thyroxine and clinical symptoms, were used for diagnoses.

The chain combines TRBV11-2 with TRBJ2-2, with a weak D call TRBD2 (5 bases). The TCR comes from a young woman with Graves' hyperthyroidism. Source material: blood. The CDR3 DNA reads TGTGCCAGCAGCTTAGCCGGGGTGGCCGGGGAGCTGTTTTTT. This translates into CASSLAGVAGELFF.